Shown below are 24 T cell receptor beta chains from a single sample sequenced in a study of prognosis after radiotherapy for stage I lung cancer. Genomic DNA served as the source from which two-round multiplex PCR generated TCR beta CDR3 amplicons. The authors ran first-round PCR with primers specific to each TRBV and TRBJ gene. Via MiXCR, TCRdb re-called the multiplex PCR reads, giving one row per CDR3 protein. The repertoire holds fewer than 40,000 distinct CDR3 sequences, with under 35% as singletons. Here the sequenced sample was PBMCs, taken before or after stereotactic body radiation therapy (not recorded which). The receptors derive from a donor aged 50 or older with non-small cell lung cancer.

Note on this clonotype: One end of the junction fails to match germline, which may point to a read error. This rearrangement joins TRBV11-1 to TRBJ2-3, with 7 bases aligning to TRBD1. The CDR3 runs 22 residues. Germline values: CDR1 SGHAT, CDR2 FQDESV (reference sequence). The CDR3 loop is CVSSYPRGAPQETRGGSGTQYF. CDR3 coding DNA: TGTGTCAGCAGCTACCCCCGGGGTGCCCCACAAGAAACTAGAGGGGGCAGTGGTACGCAGTATTTT. Together with reference TRBV11-1 and TRBJ2-3, the CDR3 gives the full variable domain: EAEVAQSPRYKITEKSQAVAFWCDPISGHATLYWYRQILGQGPELLVQFQDESVVDDSQLPKDRFSAERLKGVDSTLKIQPAELGDSAMYLCVSSYPRGAPQETRGGSGTQYFGPGTRLTVL.

This clonotype showed up many times. The chain employs TRBV6-1 and TRBJ1-5, with D unresolved. CDR3 size: 14 residues. Germline V CDR1 and CDR2: MNHNS, SASEGT. Trimming pared 0 bases from V and 6 bases from J, leaving 9 bases between. CDR3 bases: TGTGCCAGCAGTGAAGCGAAAGGGATTCAGCCCCAGCATTTT. Translating it yields CASSEAKGIQPQHF.

This clonotype was counted ten times or more. The rearrangement links TRBV19 to TRBJ2-3; D is perhaps TRBD2 (6 bases). The CDR3 runs to 14 residues. V lost 6 bases and J lost 0, with 10 bases in between. Germline loops: CDR1 LNHDA, CDR2 SQIVND (reference sequence). The CDR3 spells CASSLGTSTDTQYF. The CDR3 bases are TGTGCCAGTAGCCTGGGGACTAGCACAGATACGCAGTATTTT.

In the case of this clonotype: A far larger clone is off by one base, so a read error is likely. This chain joins TRBV7-3 and TRBJ2-2; D is unresolved. CDR1 and CDR2 (germline): SGHTA, FQGTGA. CDR3 length: 16 residues. CDR3 sequence: CASSLAPSQNTGQLFF. The CDR3, as DNA: TGTGCCAGCAGCTTAGCGCCCAGCCAGAACACCGGGCAGCTGTTTTTT. Variable domain in full (rest from reference TRBV7-3 and TRBJ2-2): GAGVSQTPSNKVTEKGKYVELRCDPISGHTALYWYRQSLGQGPEFLIYFQGTGAADDSGLPNDRFFAVRPEGSVSTLKIQRTERGDSAVYLCASSLAPSQNTGQLFFGEGSRLTVL.

This rearrangement joins TRBV16 to TRBJ1-1; D remains ambiguous. The V gene's germline CDR1 is KGHSY and CDR2 FQNENV. V was trimmed by 7 bases and J by 1 base, leaving 16 bases between them. The CDR3 runs 15 residues. The CDR3 protein is CASIRAIRSNTEAFF. The CDR3 DNA reads TGTGCCAGCATCCGAGCAATCAGGTCGAACACTGAAGCTTTCTTT.

The rearrangement links TRBV6-1 to TRBJ1-2; perhaps TRBD1 as D (5 bases). V dropped 7 bases and J dropped 4 bases, with 16 bases sitting between them. This CDR3 has 14 residues. Germline CDR1 is MNHNS and CDR2 is SASEGT. The CDR3 DNA reads TGTGCCAGCACAAGCGGAGGGCAGGGCTATGGCTACACCTTC. Its translation is CASTSGGQGYGYTF.

This clonotype was seen a few times. A far larger clone is one base from this, pointing to a likely read error. The chain couples TRBV6-9 to TRBJ1-5; TRBD1 agrees at 10 bases. The CDR3 has 16 residues. In germline, CDR1 is MNHGY, CDR2 SVAAGI. This chain's CDR3 is CAGSSLTGGGNQPQHF. CDR3 coding DNA: TGTGCCGGCAGTTCATTGACAGGGGGCGGCAATCAGCCCCAGCATTTT.

Details on this clonotype: The junction departs from the called germline gene at one end, perhaps through a read error. The chain couples TRBV15 to TRBJ2-7; D remains ambiguous. CDR1 and CDR2 (germline): LNHNV, YYDKDF (reference sequence). The length of the CDR3 is 14 residues. The CDR3 is CATSRGAASYEHYF. The DNA of the CDR3 is TGTGCCACCAGCAGAGGGGCAGCATCCTACGAGCATTACTTC. The variable domain in full, with the rest retrieved from reference TRBV15 and TRBJ2-7, is DAMVIQNPRYQVTQFGKPVTLSCSQTLNHNVMYWYQQKSSQAPKLLFHYYDKDFNNEADTPDNFQSRRPNTSFCFLDIRSPGLGDTAMYLCATSRGAASYEHYFGPGTRLTVT.

There are many counts of this clonotype. This sequence joins TRBV5-1 and TRBJ2-3; D remains unclear. V was pared by 4 bases and J by 0 bases, with 9 bases between. Germline V CDR1 and CDR2: SGHRS, YFSETQ. The CDR3 is 14 amino acids. CDR3: CASSETTSTDTQYF. DNA for the CDR3: TGCGCCAGCAGCGAGACAACTAGCACAGATACGCAGTATTTT.

This clonotype was seen many times. The chain has TRBV20-1 and TRBJ2-3; 11 bases align to TRBD2. J lost 6 bases, V lost 5 bases, and 10 bases had no gene match. Per the germline V gene, CDR1 is DFQATT and CDR2 is SNEGSKA (reference sequence). The CDR3 sequence is 15 residues long. In nucleotides, the CDR3 is TGCAGTGCTCGTTGGACTAGCGGGCGCCATGATACGCAGTATTTT. Its protein is CSARWTSGRHDTQYF.

This clonotype was detected only once. The V gene is TRBV24-1, the J gene TRBJ2-1; D is possibly TRBD2 (6 bases). Looked up from germline, CDR1 is KGHDR and CDR2 is SFDVKD. V dropped 4 bases and J dropped 10 bases, with 13 bases sitting between them. The CDR3 runs 13 residues. CDR3 residues: CATSEALAVEQFF. The CDR3 coding sequence is TGTGCCACCAGTGAAGCACTAGCCGTGGAGCAGTTCTTC.

This clonotype has just a few counts. This could be a read error, since a much larger clone is one nucleotide away. The gene calls are TRBV9 and TRBJ2-2; D is uncertain. V gave up 4 bases and J gave up 3 bases, with 7 bases separating them. Germline V lookup: CDR1 SGDLS, CDR2 YYNGEE. CDR3 length: 13 amino acids. Written as DNA, the CDR3 is TGTGCCAGCAGCTTAGCCTACACCGGGGAGCTGTTTTTT. It is translated as CASSLAYTGELFF.

The J gene is TRBJ2-2, the V gene TRBV6-2 or TRBV6-3, with 11 nucleotides matching TRBD2. The CDR3 loop spans 16 amino acids. Germline-derived CDR1 and CDR2 are MNHEY and SVGEGT. J gave up 6 bases and V 0 bases, and 3 bases lay outside the gene matches. The CDR3 protein is CASSYSIAGGPGELFF. The CDR3 coding sequence is TGTGCCAGCAGTTACTCGATAGCGGGAGGGCCCGGGGAGCTGTTTTTT.

This clonotype was detected ten times or more. The CDR3 sequence is CASSSPGPPTDTQYF. CDR3 nucleotide sequence: TGTGCCAGCAGCTCCCCCGGGCCACCCACAGATACGCAGTATTTT. This chain joins TRBV3-1 and TRBJ2-3; D not resolved. The germline gives CDR1 LGHDT, CDR2 YNNKEL (reference sequence). This CDR3 spans 15 amino acids. V shed 5 bases and J shed 2 bases, with 14 bases lying between them.

V gene TRBV20-1 combines with J gene TRBJ2-2, with D hard to call. Germline V lookup: CDR1 DFQATT, CDR2 SNEGSKA (reference sequence). This CDR3 region has 13 residues. Trimming cost V 5 bases and J 0 bases, with 7 bases left between them. The CDR3: CSAPGPNTGELFF. CDR3 in DNA: TGCAGTGCTCCGGGTCCGAACACCGGGGAGCTGTTTTTT.

There are many counts of this clonotype. The rearrangement uses TRBV5-1 and TRBJ1-1; 7 positions match TRBD1. The V and J ends lost 5 bases and 5 bases, in that order; junction bases with no gene match: 12. Germline V gene data show CDR1 as SGHRS and CDR2 as YFSETQ. This CDR3 is 15 amino acids long. The CDR3 spells CASRSHRTGETEAFF. CDR3 bases: TGCGCCAGCAGGTCTCACCGGACAGGTGAAACTGAAGCTTTCTTT.

This clonotype was recorded many times. This chain joins TRBV28 and TRBJ2-4; D might be TRBD1 (6 bases). Trimming shortened V by 5 bases and J by 6 bases, and 20 bases separated the two germline ends. The CDR3 length is 16 residues. The germline CDR1 and CDR2 sequences are MDHEN and SYDVKM. For the CDR3, the DNA is TGTGCCAGCAGTCCGAAGGAGTTCAGGGGTAGAAACATTCAGTACTTC. The encoded protein is CASSPKEFRGRNIQYF.

Ten or more counts support this clonotype. The chain couples TRBV3-1 to TRBJ2-3; tentatively, D is TRBD2 (6 bases). V gave up 0 bases and J gave up 3 bases, with 16 bases separating them. The CDR3 has 17 residues. CDR1 LGHDT and CDR2 YNNKEL come from the germline V gene (reference sequence). The CDR3 nucleotides are TGTGCCAGCAGCCAAGAAATAGGGTCGAGCGGGACAGATACGCAGTATTTT. It codes for CASSQEIGSSGTDTQYF.

This clonotype was recorded at least ten times. This chain uses TRBV7-6 with TRBJ2-2; a possible D gene is TRBD2 (5 bases). CDR3 length: 15 amino acids. Per germline, CDR1 SGHVS and CDR2 FNYEAQ. The V end was cut by 2 bases, the J end by 3 bases, with 10 bases between. CDR3 in DNA: TGTGCCAGCAGCTTATCCCCCGGGGACACCGGGGAGCTGTTTTTT. Translated: CASSLSPGDTGELFF.

There are a few counts of this clonotype. This likely stems from a read error, as it lies one base from a far larger clone. The chain carries TRBV6-4 and TRBJ2-5; D possibly corresponds to TRBD1 (6 bases). The J call may be faulty, since TRBJ2-1 better matches the DNA end. The CDR3 is 13 residues long. Germline V CDR1 and CDR2: MRHNA, SNTAGT. CDR3 bases: TGTGCCAGCGGTGTGGTACAGGGCGTTGAGCAGTTCTTC. Protein sequence: CASGVVQGVEQFF.

There are many counts of this clonotype. This chain links TRBV28 with TRBJ1-1; TRBD1 agrees at 7 bases. This CDR3 region has 17 residues. CDR1 and CDR2 from the germline V gene are MDHEN and SYDVKM. Trimming cost V 3 bases and J 1 base; bases outside gene matches: 11. The CDR3 DNA reads as TGTGCCAGCAGTTTTTCACCTCCGGGACAGTGGAACACTGAAGCTTTCTTT. It specifies CASSFSPPGQWNTEAFF. The full variable domain, rest sourced from reference TRBV28 and TRBJ1-1, is DVKVTQSSRYLVKRTGEKVFLECVQDMDHENMFWYRQDPGLGLRLIYFSYDVKMKEKGDIPEGYSVSREKKERFSLILESASTNQTSMYLCASSFSPPGQWNTEAFFGQGTRLTVV.

This clonotype was counted many times. The rearrangement uses TRBV19 and TRBJ2-7, with D unresolved. Looked up from germline, CDR1 is LNHDA and CDR2 is SQIVND (reference sequence). The CDR3 contains 14 residues. V was cut by 4 bases and J by 0 bases, with 10 bases left in between. CDR3 sequence: CASSNQVSSYEQYF. The CDR3 DNA follows: TGTGCCAGTAGTAATCAGGTTAGCTCCTACGAGCAGTACTTC.

This clonotype was found many times. The chain links TRBV11-2 to TRBJ2-1; 12 positions match TRBD1. CDR1 and CDR2 (germline): SGHAT, FQNNGV. J gave up 8 bases and V 5 bases, and 10 bases lay outside the gene matches. The length of the CDR3 is 16 residues. The CDR3 bases are TGTGCCAGCAGCGAAAATACCGGGACAGGGGGCCATGAGCAGTTCTTC. Protein product: CASSENTGTGGHEQFF.

There are a few counts of this clonotype. Just one base apart from a much larger clone, this may be a read error. J is TRBJ1-1 and V is TRBV5-8; the match to TRBD1 covers 9 bases. The length of the CDR3 is 13 residues. Germline loops: CDR1 SGHTS, CDR2 YDEGEE. DNA of the CDR3: TGTGTCAGCAGCTCTGGACAGGGGAGACGAGCTTTCTTT. This gives the protein CVSSSGQGRRAFF.